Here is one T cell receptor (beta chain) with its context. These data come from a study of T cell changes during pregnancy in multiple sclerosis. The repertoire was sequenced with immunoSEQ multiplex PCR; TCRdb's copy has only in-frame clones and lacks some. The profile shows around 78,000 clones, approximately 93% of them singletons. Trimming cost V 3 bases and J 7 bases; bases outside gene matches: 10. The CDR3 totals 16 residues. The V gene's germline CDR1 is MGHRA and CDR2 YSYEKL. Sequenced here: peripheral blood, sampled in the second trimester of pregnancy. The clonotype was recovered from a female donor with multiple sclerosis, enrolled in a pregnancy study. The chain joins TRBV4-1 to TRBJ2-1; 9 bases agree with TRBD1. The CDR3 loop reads CASSHPPGQGQNEQFF. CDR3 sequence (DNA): TGCGCCAGCAGCCATCCCCCGGGACAGGGACAAAATGAGCAGTTCTTC.